This T cell receptor beta chain derives from a study of shared clonotypes between healthy human individuals. Background on the study: Donors consisted of a couple of women and a few men between 18 and 49.

CDR1 and CDR2 (germline): MNHEY, SMNVEV (reference sequence). The V segment lost 1 base and the J segment 1 base; nucleotides outside the gene matches: 8. The CDR3 is 17 amino acids. The study's findings and limits: Clonotype sharing across several donors was observed for approximately 5% of naive CD4 clonotypes.

Terminally differentiated effector memory CD45RA+ cells were excluded by CCR7 positive selection of CD45RO-negative cells. The data were produced by immunoSEQ multiplex PCR, yet TCRdb's version contains in-frame clones alone and is incomplete. The sample lists approximately 2,000,000 clones, just over 90% occurring once. Comment on this clone: What it binds is not known.

The sample comprised naive CD8+ T cells from PBMCs. V is TRBV27 and J is TRBJ2-5, with 8 nucleotides matching TRBD2. This clonotype was sampled from a man between 18 and 35 years old in good health. Some clones in this sample may be carry-over from other donors' samples. The CDR3, as DNA: TGTGCCAGCAGTTTATTGGCAACGGGGGGGCCCCAAGAGACCCAGTACTTC. The encoded protein is CASSLLATGGPQETQYF.